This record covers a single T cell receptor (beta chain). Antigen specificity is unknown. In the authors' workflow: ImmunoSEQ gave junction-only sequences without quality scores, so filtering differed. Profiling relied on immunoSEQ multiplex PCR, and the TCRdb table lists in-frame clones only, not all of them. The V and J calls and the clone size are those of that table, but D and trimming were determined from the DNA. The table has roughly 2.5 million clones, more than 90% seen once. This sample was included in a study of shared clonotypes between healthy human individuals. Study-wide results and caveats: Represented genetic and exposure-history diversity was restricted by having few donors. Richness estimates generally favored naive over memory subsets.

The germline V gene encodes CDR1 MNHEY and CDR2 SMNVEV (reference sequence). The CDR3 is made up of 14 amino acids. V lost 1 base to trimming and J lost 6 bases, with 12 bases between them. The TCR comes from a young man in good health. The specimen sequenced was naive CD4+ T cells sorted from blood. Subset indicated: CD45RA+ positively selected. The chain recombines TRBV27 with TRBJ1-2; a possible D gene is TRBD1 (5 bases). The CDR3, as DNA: TGTGCCAGCAGTTTATGGGGGGGAGCAGATGGCTACACCTTC. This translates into CASSLWGGADGYTF.